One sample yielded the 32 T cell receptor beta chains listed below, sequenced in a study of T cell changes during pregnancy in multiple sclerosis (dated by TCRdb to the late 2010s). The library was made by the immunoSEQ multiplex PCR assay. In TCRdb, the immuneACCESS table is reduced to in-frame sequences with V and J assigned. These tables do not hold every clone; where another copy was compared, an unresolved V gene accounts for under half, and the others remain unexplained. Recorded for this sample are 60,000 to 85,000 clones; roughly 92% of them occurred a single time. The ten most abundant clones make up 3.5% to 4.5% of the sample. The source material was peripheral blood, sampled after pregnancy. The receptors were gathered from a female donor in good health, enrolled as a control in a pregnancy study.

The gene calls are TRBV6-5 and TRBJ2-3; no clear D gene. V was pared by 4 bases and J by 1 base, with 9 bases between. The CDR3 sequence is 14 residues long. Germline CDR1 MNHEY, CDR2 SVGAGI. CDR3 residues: CASSWVGRTDTQYF. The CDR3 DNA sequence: TGTGCCAGCAGTTGGGTGGGCCGCACAGATACGCAGTATTTT.

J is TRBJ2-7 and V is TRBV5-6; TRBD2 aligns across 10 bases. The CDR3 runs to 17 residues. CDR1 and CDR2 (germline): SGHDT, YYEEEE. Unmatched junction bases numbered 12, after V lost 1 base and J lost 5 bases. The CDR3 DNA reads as TGTGCCAGCAGCTTGAAGTTGGTAGCGGGAGGTTGGAACGAGCAGTACTTC. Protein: CASSLKLVAGGWNEQYF.

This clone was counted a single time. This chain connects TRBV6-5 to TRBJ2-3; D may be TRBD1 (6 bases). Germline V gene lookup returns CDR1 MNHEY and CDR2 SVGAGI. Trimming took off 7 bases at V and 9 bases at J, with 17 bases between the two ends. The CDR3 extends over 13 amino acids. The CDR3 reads CASTLYEGETQYF. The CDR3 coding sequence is TGTGCCAGCACCCTTTACGAGGGGGAAACGCAGTATTTT.

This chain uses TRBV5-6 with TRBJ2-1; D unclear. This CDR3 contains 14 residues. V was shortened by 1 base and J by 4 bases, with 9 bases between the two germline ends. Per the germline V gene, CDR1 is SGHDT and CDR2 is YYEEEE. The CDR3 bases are TGTGCCAGCAGCTTGTACGAGATTTACAATGAGCAGTTCTTC. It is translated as CASSLYEIYNEQFF.

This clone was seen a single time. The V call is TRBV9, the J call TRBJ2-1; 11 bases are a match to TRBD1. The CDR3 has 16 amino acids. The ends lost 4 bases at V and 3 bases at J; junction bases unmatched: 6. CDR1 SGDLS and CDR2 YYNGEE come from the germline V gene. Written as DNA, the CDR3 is TGTGCCAGCAGCCCACTTGGGACAGGGGGCTACAATGAGCAGTTCTTC. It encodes CASSPLGTGGYNEQFF.

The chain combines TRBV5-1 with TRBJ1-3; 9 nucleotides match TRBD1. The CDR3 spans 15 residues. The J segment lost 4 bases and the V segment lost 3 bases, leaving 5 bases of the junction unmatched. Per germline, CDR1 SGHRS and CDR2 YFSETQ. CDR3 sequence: CASSSTGGEGNTIYF. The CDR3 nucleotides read TGCGCCAGCAGCTCAACAGGGGGCGAAGGAAACACCATATATTTT.

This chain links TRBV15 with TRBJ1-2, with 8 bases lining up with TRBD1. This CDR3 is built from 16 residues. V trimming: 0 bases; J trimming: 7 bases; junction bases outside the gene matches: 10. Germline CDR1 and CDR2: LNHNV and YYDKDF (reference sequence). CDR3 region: CATSREGQGAHGGYTF. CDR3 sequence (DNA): TGTGCCACCAGCAGAGAGGGGCAGGGGGCGCATGGTGGCTACACCTTC. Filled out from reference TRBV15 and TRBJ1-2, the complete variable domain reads DAMVIQNPRYQVTQFGKPVTLSCSQTLNHNVMYWYQQKSSQAPKLLFHYYDKDFNNEADTPDNFQSRRPNTSFCFLDIRSPGLGDTAMYLCATSREGQGAHGGYTFGSGTRLTVV.

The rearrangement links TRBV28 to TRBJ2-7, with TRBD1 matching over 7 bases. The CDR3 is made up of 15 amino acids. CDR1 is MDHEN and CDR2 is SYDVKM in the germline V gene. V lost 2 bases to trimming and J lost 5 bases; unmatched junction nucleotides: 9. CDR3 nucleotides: TGTGCCAGCAGTTTACCCCCAGGGGGAAGTAACGAGCAGTACTTC. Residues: CASSLPPGGSNEQYF. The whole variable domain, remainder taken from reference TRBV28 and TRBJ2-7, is DVKVTQSSRYLVKRTGEKVFLECVQDMDHENMFWYRQDPGLGLRLIYFSYDVKMKEKGDIPEGYSVSREKKERFSLILESASTNQTSMYLCASSLPPGGSNEQYFGPGTRLTVT.

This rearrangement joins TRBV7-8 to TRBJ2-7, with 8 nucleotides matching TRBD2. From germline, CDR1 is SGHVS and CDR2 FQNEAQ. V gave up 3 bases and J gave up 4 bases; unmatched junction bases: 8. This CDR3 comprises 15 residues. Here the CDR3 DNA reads TGTGCCAGCAGCTTTACGAGGACTAGCCAGTACGAGCAGTACTTC. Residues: CASSFTRTSQYEQYF.

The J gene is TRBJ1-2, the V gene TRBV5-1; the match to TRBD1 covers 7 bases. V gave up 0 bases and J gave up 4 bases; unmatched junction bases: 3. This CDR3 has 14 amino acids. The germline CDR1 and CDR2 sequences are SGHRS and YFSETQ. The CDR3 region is CASSLASGGYGYTF. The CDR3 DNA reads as TGCGCCAGCAGCTTGGCCTCAGGGGGCTATGGCTACACCTTC.

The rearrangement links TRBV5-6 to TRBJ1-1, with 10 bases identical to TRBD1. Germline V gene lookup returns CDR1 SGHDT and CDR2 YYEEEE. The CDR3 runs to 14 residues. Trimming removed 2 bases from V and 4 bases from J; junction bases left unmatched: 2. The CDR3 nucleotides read TGTGCCAGCAGCTTCCGGGACAGGGGCACTGAAGCTTTCTTT. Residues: CASSFRDRGTEAFF.

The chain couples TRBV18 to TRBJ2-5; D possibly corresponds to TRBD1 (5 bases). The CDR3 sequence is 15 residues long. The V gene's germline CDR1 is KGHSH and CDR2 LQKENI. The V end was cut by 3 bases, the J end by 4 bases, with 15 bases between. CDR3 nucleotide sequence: TGTGCCAGCTCACCTACCCAAGGGGTCCGAGAGACCCAGTACTTC. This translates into CASSPTQGVRETQYF.

CDR3 sequence: CASSFNPGMNTEAFF. The CDR3, as DNA: TGTGCCAGCAGTTTTAATCCGGGAATGAACACTGAAGCTTTCTTT. This chain links TRBV28 with TRBJ1-1; no firm D call. Germline CDR1 reads MDHEN; CDR2 reads SYDVKM. The CDR3 extends over 15 amino acids. Trimming shortened V by 3 bases and J by 0 bases, and 11 bases separated the two germline ends.

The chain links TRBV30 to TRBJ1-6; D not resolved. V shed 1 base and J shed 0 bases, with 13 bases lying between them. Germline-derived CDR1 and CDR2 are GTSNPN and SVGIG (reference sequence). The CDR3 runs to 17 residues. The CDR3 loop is CAWSESPRSSYNSPLHF. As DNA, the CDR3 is TGTGCCTGGAGTGAGTCTCCGAGGAGCTCCTATAATTCACCCCTCCACTTT.

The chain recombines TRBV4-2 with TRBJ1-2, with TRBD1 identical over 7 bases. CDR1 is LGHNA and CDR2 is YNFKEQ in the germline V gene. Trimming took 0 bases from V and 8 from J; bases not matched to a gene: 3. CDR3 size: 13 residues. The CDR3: CASSQEDREGYTF. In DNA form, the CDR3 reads TGTGCCAGCAGCCAAGAAGACAGGGAGGGCTACACCTTC.

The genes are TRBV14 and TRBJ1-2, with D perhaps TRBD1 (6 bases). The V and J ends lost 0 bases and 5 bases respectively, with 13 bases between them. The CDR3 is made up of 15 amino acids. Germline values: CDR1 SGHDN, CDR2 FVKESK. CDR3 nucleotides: TGTGCCAGCAGCCAAGACCTGGGACACCCTTATGGCTACACCTTC. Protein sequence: CASSQDLGHPYGYTF.

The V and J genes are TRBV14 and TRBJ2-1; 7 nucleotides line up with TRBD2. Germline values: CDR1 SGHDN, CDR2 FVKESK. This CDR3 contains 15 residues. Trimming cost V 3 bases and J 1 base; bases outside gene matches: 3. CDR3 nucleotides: TGTGCCAGCAGCCAGAGCGGGGAGTCCTACAATGAGCAGTTCTTC. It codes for CASSQSGESYNEQFF. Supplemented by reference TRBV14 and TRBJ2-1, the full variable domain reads EAGVTQFPSHSVIEKGQTVTLRCDPISGHDNLYWYRRVMGKEIKFLLHFVKESKQDESGMPNNRFLAERTGGTYSTLKVQPAELEDSGVYFCASSQSGESYNEQFFGPGTRLTVL.

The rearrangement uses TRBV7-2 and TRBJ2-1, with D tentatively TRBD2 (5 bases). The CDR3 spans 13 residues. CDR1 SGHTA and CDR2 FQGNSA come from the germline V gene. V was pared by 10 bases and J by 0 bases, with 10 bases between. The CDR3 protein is CATGDNSYNEQFF. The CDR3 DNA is TGTGCCACCGGGGATAACTCCTACAATGAGCAGTTCTTC.

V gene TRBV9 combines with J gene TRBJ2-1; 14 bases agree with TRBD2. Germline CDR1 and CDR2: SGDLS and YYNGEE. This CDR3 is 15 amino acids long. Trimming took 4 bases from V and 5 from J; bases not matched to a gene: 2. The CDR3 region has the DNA TGTGCCAGCAGCAAGACTAGCGGGGGGGACAATGAGCAGTTCTTC. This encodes CASSKTSGGDNEQFF.

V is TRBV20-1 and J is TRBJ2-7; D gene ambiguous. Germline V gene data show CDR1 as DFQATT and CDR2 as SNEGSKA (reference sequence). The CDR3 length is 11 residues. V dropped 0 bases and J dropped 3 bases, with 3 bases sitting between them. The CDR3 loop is CSARDYYEQYF. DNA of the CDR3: TGCAGTGCTAGAGATTACTACGAGCAGTACTTC.

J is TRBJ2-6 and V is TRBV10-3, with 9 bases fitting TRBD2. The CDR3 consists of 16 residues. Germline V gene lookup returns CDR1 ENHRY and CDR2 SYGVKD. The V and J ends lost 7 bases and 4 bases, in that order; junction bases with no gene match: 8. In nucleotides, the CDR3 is TGTGCCATCAAAGGGAGCGGGAGGTCCGGGGCCAACGTCCTGACTTTC. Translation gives CAIKGSGRSGANVLTF.

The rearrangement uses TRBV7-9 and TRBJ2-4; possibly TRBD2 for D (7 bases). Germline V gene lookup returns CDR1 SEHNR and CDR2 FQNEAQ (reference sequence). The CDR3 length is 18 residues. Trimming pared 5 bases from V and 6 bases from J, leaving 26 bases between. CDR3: CASSPSVTGGHGSNIQYF. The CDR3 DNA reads TGTGCCAGCAGCCCATCCGTAACGGGGGGCCACGGATCAAACATTCAGTACTTC.

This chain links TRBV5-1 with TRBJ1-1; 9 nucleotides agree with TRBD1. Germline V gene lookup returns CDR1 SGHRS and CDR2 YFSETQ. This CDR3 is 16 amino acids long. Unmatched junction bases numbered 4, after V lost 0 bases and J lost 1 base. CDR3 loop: CASSLVGQGANTEAFF. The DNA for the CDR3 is TGCGCCAGCAGCTTGGTGGGACAGGGAGCGAACACTGAAGCTTTCTTT.

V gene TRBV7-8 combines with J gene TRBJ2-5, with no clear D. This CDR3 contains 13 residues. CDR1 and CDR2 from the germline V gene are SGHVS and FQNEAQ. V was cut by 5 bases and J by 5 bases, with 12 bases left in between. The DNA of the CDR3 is TGTGCCAGCAGCCCCCTGTTCGGGGAGACCCAGTACTTC. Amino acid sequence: CASSPLFGETQYF.

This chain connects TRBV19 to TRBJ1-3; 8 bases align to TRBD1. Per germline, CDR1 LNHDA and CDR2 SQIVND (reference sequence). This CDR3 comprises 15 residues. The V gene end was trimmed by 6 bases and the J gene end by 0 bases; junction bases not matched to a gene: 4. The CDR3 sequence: CASRQGASSGNTIYF. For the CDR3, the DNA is TGTGCCAGTAGGCAGGGGGCTTCCTCTGGAAACACCATATATTTT.

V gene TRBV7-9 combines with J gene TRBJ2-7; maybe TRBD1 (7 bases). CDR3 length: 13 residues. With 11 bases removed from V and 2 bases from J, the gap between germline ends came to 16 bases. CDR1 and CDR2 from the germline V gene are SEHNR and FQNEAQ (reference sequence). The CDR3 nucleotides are TGTGCCGGCCGGACAGGAGGGGCCTACGAGCAGTACTTC. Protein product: CAGRTGGAYEQYF.

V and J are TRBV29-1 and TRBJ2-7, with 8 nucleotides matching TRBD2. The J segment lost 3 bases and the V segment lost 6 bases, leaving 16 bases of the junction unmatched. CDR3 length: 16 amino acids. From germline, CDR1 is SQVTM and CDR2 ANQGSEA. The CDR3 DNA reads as TGCAGCGTCTATAGCGGGGAATCCGTTGAGGGCTACGAGCAGTACTTC. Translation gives CSVYSGESVEGYEQYF.

The CDR3 DNA reads as TGCAGCGCCGGGGGACAAGAGACCCAGTACTTC. As protein: CSAGGQETQYF. V gene TRBV20-1 combines with J gene TRBJ2-5, with D tentatively TRBD2 (6 bases). This CDR3 has 11 residues. CDR1 is DFQATT, CDR2 SNEGSKA, per germline (reference sequence).

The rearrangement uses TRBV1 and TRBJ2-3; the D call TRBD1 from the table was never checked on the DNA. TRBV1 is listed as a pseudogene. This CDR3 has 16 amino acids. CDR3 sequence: CTSSQVGAMSIDTQYF. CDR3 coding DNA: TGCACCAGCAGCCAAGTGGGGGCGATGAGTATAGATACGCAGTATTTT.

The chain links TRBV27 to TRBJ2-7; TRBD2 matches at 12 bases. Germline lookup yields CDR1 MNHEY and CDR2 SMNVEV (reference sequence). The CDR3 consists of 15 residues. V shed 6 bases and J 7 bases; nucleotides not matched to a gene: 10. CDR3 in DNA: TGTGCCAGCAGGGACCTAGCGGGAGGGCCGGGGGAGCAGTACTTC. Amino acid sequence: CASRDLAGGPGEQYF.

The CDR3 DNA reads TGCAGCGTTGAGGAGAGCGGGGGTGGTTGGGAGACCCAGTACTTC. Its translation is CSVEESGGGWETQYF. J is TRBJ2-5 and V is TRBV29-1; 8 bases match TRBD2. Germline V gene lookup returns CDR1 SQVTM and CDR2 ANQGSEA. Trimming at V came to 3 bases and at J to 5 bases, leaving 11 bases not matched to a gene. This CDR3 has 15 amino acids.

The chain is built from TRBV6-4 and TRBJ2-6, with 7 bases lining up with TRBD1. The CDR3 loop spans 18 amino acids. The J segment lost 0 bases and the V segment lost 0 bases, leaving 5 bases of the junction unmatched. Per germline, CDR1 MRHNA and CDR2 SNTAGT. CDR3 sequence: CASSDSYRGSSGANVLTF. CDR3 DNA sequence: TGTGCCAGCAGTGACTCTTACAGGGGAAGCTCTGGGGCCAACGTCCTGACTTTC.